One T cell receptor beta chain is described in this entry. Its antigen remains unknown. V trimming: 2 bases; J trimming: 6 bases; junction bases outside the gene matches: 6. This CDR3 spans 15 amino acids. Germline V CDR1 and CDR2: SGHRS, YFSETQ. This sample is drawn from a study of cytomegalovirus exposure and HLA in healthy donors. Study results and limitations: TCR beta chains numbering more than 150 were designated cytomegalovirus-associated.

Primers included in the PCR were 60 Vbeta and 13 Jbeta primers. Sequencing used immunoSEQ multiplex PCR; TCRdb keeps in-frame clones, though not all of them. The data show roughly 100,000 clones, about 67% seen once. The sequence derives from a woman aged 18-35 years in good health and CMV-seropositive. V and J are TRBV5-1 and TRBJ2-1; 9 bases align to TRBD2. The sequencing sample was made of PBMCs. The CDR3, as DNA: TGCGCCAGCAGCTTCTCGGCGGGAGGGATCAATGAGCAGTTCTTC. Translating it yields CASSFSAGGINEQFF.